The sequence of this T cell receptor beta chain was determined in a study of technical replicates of blood from several donors. Using immunoSEQ multiplex PCR, the repertoire was profiled, and TCRdb retains in-frame clones only, with some absent. The data hold roughly 14,000 clones, with approximately 81% observed a single time. The sample taken for sequencing was PBMCs. The receptor was derived from a human donor in good health.

The CDR3: CAWVASSYNSPLHF. The DNA for the CDR3 is TGTGCCTGGGTCGCGAGCTCCTATAATTCACCCCTCCACTTT. This chain joins TRBV30 and TRBJ1-6, with no clear D. Germline V gene data show CDR1 as GTSNPN and CDR2 as SVGIG (reference sequence). Deletions cut 5 bases from V and 0 bases from J, with 8 bases between. CDR3 length: 14 amino acids.